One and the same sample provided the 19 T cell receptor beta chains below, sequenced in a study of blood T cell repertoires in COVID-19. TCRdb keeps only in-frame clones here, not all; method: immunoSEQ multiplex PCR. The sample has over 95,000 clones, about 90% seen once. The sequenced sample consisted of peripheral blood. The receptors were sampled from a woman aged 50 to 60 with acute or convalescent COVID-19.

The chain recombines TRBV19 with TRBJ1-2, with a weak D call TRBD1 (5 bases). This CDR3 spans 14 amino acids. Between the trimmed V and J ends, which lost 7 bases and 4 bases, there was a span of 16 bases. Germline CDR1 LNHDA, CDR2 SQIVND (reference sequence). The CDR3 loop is CASTFIGGGYGYTF. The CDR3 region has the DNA TGTGCCAGTACCTTCATCGGGGGGGGCTATGGCTACACCTTC.

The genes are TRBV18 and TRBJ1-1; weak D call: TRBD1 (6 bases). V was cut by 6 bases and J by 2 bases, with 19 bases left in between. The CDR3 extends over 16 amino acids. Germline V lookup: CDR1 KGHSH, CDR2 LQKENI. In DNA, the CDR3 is TGTGCCAGCTCTCCTGTTGAGGGACAATTTAACACTGAAGCTTTCTTT. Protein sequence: CASSPVEGQFNTEAFF.

The chain's CDR3 is CSVGHFGGGTEAFF. CDR3 coding DNA: TGCAGCGTTGGACACTTCGGGGGGGGCACTGAAGCTTTCTTT. The V gene is TRBV29-1, the J gene TRBJ1-1; tentative D call: TRBD1 (5 bases). Germline V lookup: CDR1 SQVTM, CDR2 ANQGSEA. V lost 4 bases and J 4 bases, leaving 16 bases between the germline ends. The CDR3 totals 14 residues.

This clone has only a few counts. This CDR3 reads CASSDDQGGNEQFF. The CDR3 nucleotides are TGTGCCAGCAGTGATGATCAGGGCGGCAATGAGCAGTTCTTC. The rearrangement uses TRBV6-4 and TRBJ2-1; perhaps TRBD1 as D (5 bases). Germline CDR1 is MRHNA and CDR2 is SNTAGT. The CDR3 spans 14 residues. The ends were cut back, 3 bases at V and 6 bases at J, with 12 bases in the middle.

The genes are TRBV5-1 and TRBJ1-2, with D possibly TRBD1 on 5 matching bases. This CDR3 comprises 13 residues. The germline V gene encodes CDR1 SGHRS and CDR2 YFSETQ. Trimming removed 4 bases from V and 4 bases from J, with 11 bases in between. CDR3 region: CASSARASYGYTF. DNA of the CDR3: TGCGCCAGCAGCGCCAGGGCTTCCTATGGCTACACCTTC.

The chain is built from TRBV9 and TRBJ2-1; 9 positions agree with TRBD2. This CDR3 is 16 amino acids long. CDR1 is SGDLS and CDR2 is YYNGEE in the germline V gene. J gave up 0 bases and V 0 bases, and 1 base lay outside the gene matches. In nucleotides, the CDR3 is TGTGCCAGCAGCGTAGGTAGCGGGGGCTCCTACAATGAGCAGTTCTTC. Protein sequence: CASSVGSGGSYNEQFF.

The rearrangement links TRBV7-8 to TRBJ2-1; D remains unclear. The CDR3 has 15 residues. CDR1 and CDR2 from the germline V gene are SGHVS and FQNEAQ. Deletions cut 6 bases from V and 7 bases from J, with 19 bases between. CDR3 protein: CASRQLVAPVNEQFF. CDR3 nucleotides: TGTGCCAGCAGGCAGCTAGTTGCCCCAGTTAATGAGCAGTTCTTC.

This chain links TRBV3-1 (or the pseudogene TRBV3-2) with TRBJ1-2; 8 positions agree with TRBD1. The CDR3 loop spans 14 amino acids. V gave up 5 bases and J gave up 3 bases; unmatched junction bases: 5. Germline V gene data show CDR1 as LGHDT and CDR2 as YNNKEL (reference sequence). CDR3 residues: CASSWGQDYYGYTF. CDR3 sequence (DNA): TGTGCCAGCAGCTGGGGACAGGATTACTATGGCTACACCTTC.

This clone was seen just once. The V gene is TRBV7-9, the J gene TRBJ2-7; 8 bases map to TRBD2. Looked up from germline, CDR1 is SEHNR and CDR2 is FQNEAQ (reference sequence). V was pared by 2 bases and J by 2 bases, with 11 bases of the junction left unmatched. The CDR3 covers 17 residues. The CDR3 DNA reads TGTGCCAGCAGCTTAAGCCTACAACTAGCGGCAACCTACGAGCAGTACTTC. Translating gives CASSLSLQLAATYEQYF.

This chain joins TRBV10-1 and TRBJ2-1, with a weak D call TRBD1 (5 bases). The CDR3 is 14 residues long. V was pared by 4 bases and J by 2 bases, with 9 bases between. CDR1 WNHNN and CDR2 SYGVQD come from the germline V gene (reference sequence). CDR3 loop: CASSAGMTYNEQFF. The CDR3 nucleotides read TGCGCCAGCAGTGCAGGGATGACCTACAATGAGCAGTTCTTC.

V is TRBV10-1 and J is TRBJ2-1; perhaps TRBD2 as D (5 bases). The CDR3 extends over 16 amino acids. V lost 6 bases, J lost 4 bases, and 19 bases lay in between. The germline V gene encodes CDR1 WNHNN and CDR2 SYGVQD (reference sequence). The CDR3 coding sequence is TGCGCCAGCAGCGCGCTGGCGACATCGGGGTACAATGAGCAGTTCTTC. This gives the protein CASSALATSGYNEQFF.

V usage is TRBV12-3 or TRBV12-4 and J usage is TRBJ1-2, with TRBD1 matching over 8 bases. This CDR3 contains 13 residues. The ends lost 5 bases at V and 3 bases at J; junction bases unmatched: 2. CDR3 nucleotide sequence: TGTGCCAGCAGTCTACAGGGGGACTATGGCTACACCTTC. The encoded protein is CASSLQGDYGYTF.

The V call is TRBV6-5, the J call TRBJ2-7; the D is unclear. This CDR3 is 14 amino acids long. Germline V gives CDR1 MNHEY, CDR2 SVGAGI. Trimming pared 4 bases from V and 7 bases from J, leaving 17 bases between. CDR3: CASSSNTPPAEQYF. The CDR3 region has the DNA TGTGCCAGCAGTTCTAACACACCGCCAGCGGAGCAGTACTTC.

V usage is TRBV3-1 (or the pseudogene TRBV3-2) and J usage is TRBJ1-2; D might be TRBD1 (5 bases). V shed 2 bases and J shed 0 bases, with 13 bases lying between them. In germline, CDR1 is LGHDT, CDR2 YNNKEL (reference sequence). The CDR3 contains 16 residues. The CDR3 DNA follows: TGTGCCAGCAGCCAATACCTAAAGACAGCTAACTATGGCTACACCTTC. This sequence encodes CASSQYLKTANYGYTF.

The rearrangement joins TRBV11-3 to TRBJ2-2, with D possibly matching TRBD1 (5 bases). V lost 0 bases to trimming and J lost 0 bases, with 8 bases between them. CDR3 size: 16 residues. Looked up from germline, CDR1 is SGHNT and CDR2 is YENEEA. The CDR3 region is CASSLDDRPNTGELFF. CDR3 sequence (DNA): TGTGCCAGCAGCTTAGATGACAGACCGAACACCGGGGAGCTGTTTTTT.

The CDR3 loop reads CASSLDTPRAYYGYTF. DNA of the CDR3: TGTGCCAGCAGCTTAGATACTCCGAGGGCTTACTATGGCTACACCTTC. The V and J genes are TRBV7-2 and TRBJ1-2; D unresolved. The CDR3 totals 16 residues. Per the germline V gene, CDR1 is SGHTA and CDR2 is FQGNSA. The V gene lost 1 base and the J gene lost 3 bases, with 15 bases spanning the gap.

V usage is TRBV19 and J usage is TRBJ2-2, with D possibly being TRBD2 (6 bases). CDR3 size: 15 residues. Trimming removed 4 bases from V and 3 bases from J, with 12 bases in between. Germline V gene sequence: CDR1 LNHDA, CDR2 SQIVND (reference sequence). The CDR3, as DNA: TGTGCCAGTAGTAAAATAAGGGAGGACACCGGGGAGCTGTTTTTT. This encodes CASSKIREDTGELFF.

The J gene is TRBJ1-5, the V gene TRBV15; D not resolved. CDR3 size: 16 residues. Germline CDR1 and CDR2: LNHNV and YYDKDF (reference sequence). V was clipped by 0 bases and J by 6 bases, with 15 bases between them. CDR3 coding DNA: TGTGCCACCAGCAGAGATTCTCCAGGAACCCCTCAGCCCCAGCATTTT. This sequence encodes CATSRDSPGTPQPQHF.

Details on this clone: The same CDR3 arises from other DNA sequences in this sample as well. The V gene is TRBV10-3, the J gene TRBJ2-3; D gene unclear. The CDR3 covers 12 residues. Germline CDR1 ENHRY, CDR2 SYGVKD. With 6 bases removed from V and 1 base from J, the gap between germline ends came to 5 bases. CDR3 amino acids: CAISRGTDTQYF. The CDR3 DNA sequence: TGTGCCATCAGCCGAGGCACAGATACGCAGTATTTT.